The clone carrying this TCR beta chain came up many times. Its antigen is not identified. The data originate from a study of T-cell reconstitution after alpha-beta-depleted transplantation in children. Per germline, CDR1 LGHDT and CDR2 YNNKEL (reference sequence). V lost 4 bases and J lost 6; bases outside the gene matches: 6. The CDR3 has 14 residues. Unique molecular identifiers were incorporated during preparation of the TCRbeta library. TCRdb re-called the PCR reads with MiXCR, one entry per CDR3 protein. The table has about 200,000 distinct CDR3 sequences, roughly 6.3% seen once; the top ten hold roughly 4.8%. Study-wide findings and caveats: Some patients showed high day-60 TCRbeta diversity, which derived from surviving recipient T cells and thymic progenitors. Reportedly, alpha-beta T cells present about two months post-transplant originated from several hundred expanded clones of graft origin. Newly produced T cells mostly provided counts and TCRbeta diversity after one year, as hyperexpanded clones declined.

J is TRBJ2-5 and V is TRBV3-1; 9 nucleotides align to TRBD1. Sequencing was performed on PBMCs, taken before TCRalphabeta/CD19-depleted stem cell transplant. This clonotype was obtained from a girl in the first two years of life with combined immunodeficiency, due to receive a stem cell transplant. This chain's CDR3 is CASSPQGARKTQYF. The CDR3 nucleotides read TGTGCCAGCAGCCCACAGGGGGCGCGGAAGACCCAGTACTTC.